This T cell receptor (beta chain) was observed in a study of post-analysis software for immune sequencing data. Study-wide results and caveats: A significant reduction in normalized Chao1 diversity was observed in multiple sclerosis patients versus controls. Patients showed TRBV5-6, TRBV5-1 and TRBV20-1 among a few TRBV segments more frequent than in controls. By F measure, strong co-clustering occurred among samples prepared in the same batch.

The CDR3 has 14 residues. CDR1 is MNHNY and CDR2 is SVGAGI in the germline V gene (reference sequence). Trimming removed 5 bases from V and 4 bases from J, with 14 bases in between. Worth noting for this clonotype: Its antigen is undetermined.

Incorporated into the TCR beta cDNA libraries were unique molecular identifiers, which served to reduce PCR and sequencing biases. TCRdb re-called the PCR reads through MiXCR, storing one row per CDR3 protein. The repertoire includes fewer than 700,000 distinct CDR3 sequences, 44% of them detected once, and about 1.5% sits in the top ten. This sequence joins TRBV6-6 and TRBJ1-1, with no clear D. The sequenced sample was blood. The source is a girl aged 10 to 17 with multiple sclerosis. CDR3 amino acids: CASSREGFGTEAFF. Written as DNA, the CDR3 is TGTGCCAGCAGTAGGGAGGGTTTTGGCACTGAAGCTTTCTTT.